This TCR beta chain was sequenced in a study of blood T cells in healthy people across ages (dated by TCRdb to the mid-2010s). Regarding the study in general: In model experiments, template switching captured roughly one uniquely barcoded TCR beta cDNA molecule for every two T cells. Using deep sequencing normalized with unique cDNA molecular identifiers, the study measured how TCR beta repertoire diversity changes with age. The donors were split into four age groups: young (average around 15 years), middle-aged (roughly 42), aged (approximately 60) and long-lived (under 90). To avoid experimental bias, donors of different ages were distributed randomly across sequencing lanes. For two donors (one aged 18 to 30 and one aged 80 or older), the study analyzed two additional independent replicas of 1 million unique cDNA reads from the same blood draw. On the study overall, not on this receptor specifically: There was a strong correlation between observed TCR beta diversity and the percentage of naive T cells measured by flow cytometry. Compared with the aged group, more naive CD4+ T cells, fewer expanded clones and increased TCR diversity were shown by the long-lived group, suggesting age selection. Observed TCR beta diversity per million T cells fell roughly linearly with age, and a significant reduction was already apparent by age around 40. Donor CMV infection status was unknown, potentially confounding age-related changes in expanded clonotypes. Because profiling used bulk unsorted PBMCs, naive and antigen-experienced compartments could not be compared conclusively. Estimates of total diversity from one million sequenced T cells were regarded as lower bounds and underestimates.

V loses 3 bases, J loses 5 bases, and the germline ends lie 6 bases apart. Looking up the germline V gene yields CDR1 ENHRY and CDR2 SYGVKD. The CDR3 contains 12 residues, cysteine and phenylalanine counted. Solely the CDR3 DNA is kept, with 36 bases framed from the first base. Systemically healthy Caucasian individuals from Russia, 39 in total and aged about 6 to 100 years, were included as donors. Each donor gave 8 to 10 milliliters of peripheral blood, collected into EDTA-treated Vacutainer tubes. Ficoll-Paque density-gradient centrifugation was used to isolate PBMCs, with at least 6 million per sample. Trizol reagent was used to extract total RNA from PBMCs, with at least 5.5 micrograms per sample. The percentages of naive CD45RAhigh/CD27high T cells were determined by flow cytometry on a PBMC aliquot from every donor. A word on this clonotype: Its cognate antigen has yet to be identified. Just one base apart from a much larger clone, this may be a read error.

Library generation was performed with 5' RACE. TCRdb shows the sequencer as Illumina HiSeq 2500. A second PCR of about 6 to 11 cycles was performed with a sample-barcoded 5' primer and a J-beta primer mix. A template-switch 5' adaptor carrying 12 random nucleotides introduced a unique molecular identifier onto each TCR beta cDNA molecule. Each sample yielded at least 3 million CDR3-containing paired-end reads. All of the RNA was converted into first-strand cDNA using the Mint cDNA synthesis kit, with a TRBC-specific oligonucleotide serving as the primer. All cDNA was treated with uracil-DNA glycosylase and then went through a first 18-cycle PCR with the universal primers M1SS and BC2_uni_R. The published analysis was carried out like this. For normalization, 1 million high-quality reads were randomly selected from each sample, with every read carrying a distinct molecular identifier. Instead of being binned into consensus sequences, reads that shared molecular identifiers were thrown out. MiTCR, set to a Q25 quality threshold and the strictest error-elimination algorithm, was used for CDR3 identification, clonotype clustering and error correction. A nonparametric unseen species model using Euler transformation provided a lower-bound estimate of total TCR beta diversity. The raw public reads went through TCRdb reprocessing: fastp at Q25, MiXCR clone calling, in-frame beta chains kept. Entries that share a CDR3 protein sequence are merged under the most common genes and DNA. The V and J calls shown here were made by TCRdb, not taken from the authors' results. This sample comprises around 1.1 million distinct CDR3 sequences, 35% to 40% of them detected only once. The top ten hold around 13% of the sample.

The sequence links TRBV10-3 to TRBJ2-3, with TRBD2 as a weak D call on 5 bases. This receptor was obtained from a man younger than 35 in good health. The sample taken for sequencing was blood. The CDR3: CAISDREDTQYF. Here is the DNA: TGTGCCATCAGTGATCGGGAAGATACGCAGTATTTT.